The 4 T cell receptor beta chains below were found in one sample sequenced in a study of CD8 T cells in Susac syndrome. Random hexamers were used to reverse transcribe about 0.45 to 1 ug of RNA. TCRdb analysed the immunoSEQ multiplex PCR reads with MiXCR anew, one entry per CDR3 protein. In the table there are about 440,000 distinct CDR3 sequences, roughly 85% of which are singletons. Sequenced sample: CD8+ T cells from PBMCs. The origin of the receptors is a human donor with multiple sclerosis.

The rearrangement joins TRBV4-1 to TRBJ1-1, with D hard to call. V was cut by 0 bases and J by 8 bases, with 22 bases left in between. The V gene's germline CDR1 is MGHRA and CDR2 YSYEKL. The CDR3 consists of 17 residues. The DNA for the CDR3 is TGCGCCAGCAGCCAAGATGGTTCGGAGGGCGCGGTGTCGGAAGCTTTCTTT. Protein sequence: CASSQDGSEGAVSEAFF.

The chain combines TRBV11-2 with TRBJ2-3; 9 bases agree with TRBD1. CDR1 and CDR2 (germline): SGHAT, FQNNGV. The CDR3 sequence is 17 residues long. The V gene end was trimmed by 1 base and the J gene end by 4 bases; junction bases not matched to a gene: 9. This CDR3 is CASSLGPGQGLSDTQYF. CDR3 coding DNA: TGTGCCAGCAGCTTAGGACCGGGACAGGGCTTGTCAGATACGCAGTATTTT.

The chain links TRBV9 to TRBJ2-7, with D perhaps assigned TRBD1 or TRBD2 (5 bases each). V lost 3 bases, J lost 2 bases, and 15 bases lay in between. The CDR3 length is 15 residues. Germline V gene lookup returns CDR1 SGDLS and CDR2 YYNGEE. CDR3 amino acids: CASSGAFGDPYEQYF. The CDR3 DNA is TGTGCCAGCAGCGGGGCCTTTGGGGACCCCTACGAGCAGTACTTC.

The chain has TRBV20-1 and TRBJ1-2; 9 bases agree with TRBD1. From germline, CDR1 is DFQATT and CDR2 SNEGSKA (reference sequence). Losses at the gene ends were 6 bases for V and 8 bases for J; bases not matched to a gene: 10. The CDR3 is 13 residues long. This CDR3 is CSASDRGPGGYTF. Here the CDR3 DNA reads TGCAGTGCCTCGGACAGGGGTCCTGGGGGCTACACCTTC.